This TCR beta chain was obtained from a study of response to subunit inactivated influenza vaccine. Regarding the study as a whole: The authors suggested that every seasonal influenza vaccination recruits few new T cells.

This clonotype was seen at least ten times. What it binds is unknown. CDR3 length: 15 amino acids. Germline CDR1 SQVTM, CDR2 ANQGSEA. Trimming at V came to 2 bases and at J to 5 bases, leaving 12 bases not matched to a gene. TCRdb used MiXCR to reprocess the RT-PCR reads, holding one entry per CDR3 protein. The data contain hundreds of thousands of distinct CDR3 sequences, about 15% of them seen just once; the ten biggest clones take up approximately 7.6%. The V call is TRBV29-1, the J call TRBJ2-7, with 7 bases matching TRBD2. This receptor was taken from a man over 45 who received an inactivated influenza vaccine. The sample in question was PBMCs from blood, obtained roughly 2 weeks before vaccination. CDR3 loop: CSVESQSGRADEQYF. The DNA of the CDR3 is TGCAGCGTTGAATCCCAGTCAGGGAGGGCTGACGAGCAGTACTTC.